A single sample gave rise to the 16 T cell receptor beta chains below, sequenced in a study of monozygotic twins with inflammatory bowel disease. TCRdb derives one entry per CDR3 protein from the 5' RACE reads, leaving out DNA. In total, the table holds 300,000 to 350,000 distinct CDR3 sequences. The sequenced sample consisted of blood. Every receptor here comes from a human donor with ulcerative colitis or Crohn's disease, or a healthy co-twin of an affected twin (not recorded which).

This chain links TRBV6-1 with TRBJ2-5; without DNA, the TCRdb call of TRBD1 cannot be checked. Germline-derived CDR1 and CDR2 are MNHNS and SASEGT. The CDR3 has 16 residues. The CDR3 sequence is CASTLRGRGHQETQYF.

The chain links TRBV19 to TRBJ2-1; TCRdb names TRBD2, which stays unverified in the absence of DNA. CDR1 is LNHDA and CDR2 is SQIVND in the germline V gene (reference sequence). The CDR3 totals 18 residues. Here the CDR3 reads CASSPRTSDISSYNEQFF.

V gene TRBV20-1 combines with J gene TRBJ2-1; the TCRdb D gene call, TRBD2, has no DNA to confirm it. This CDR3 spans 13 amino acids. Germline assignment: CDR1 DFQATT and CDR2 SNEGSKA (reference sequence). The CDR3 here is CSAPLAGWGEQFF.

The chain carries TRBV18 and TRBJ1-2; the TRBD1 assignment by TCRdb is unverifiable without DNA. This CDR3 contains 15 residues. The V gene's germline CDR1 is KGHSH and CDR2 LQKENI. The CDR3 is CASSLGTGRNYGYTF.

The CDR3 spells CASSPEGAGEQYF. This chain links TRBV12-3 or TRBV12-4 with TRBJ2-7; checking the TCRdb D call of TRBD2 is not possible without DNA. There are 13 residues in the CDR3.

The chain employs TRBV5-1 and TRBJ2-2. Germline V gene lookup returns CDR1 SGHRS and CDR2 YFSETQ. The CDR3 contains 16 residues. The CDR3 region is CASSLAGIPDTGELFF.

This chain uses TRBV24-1 with TRBJ2-2; TCRdb outputs TRBD1, but without DNA this stays unchecked. The CDR3 has 15 residues. Looked up from germline, CDR1 is KGHDR and CDR2 is SFDVKD. The CDR3 is CATSGEGQGTGELFF.

J is TRBJ2-1 and V is TRBV15; there is no DNA to check the TCRdb D call of TRBD2. The CDR3 totals 17 residues. CDR1 and CDR2 from the germline V gene are LNHNV and YYDKDF (reference sequence). Here the CDR3 reads CATSRVRGLAGDPVQFF.

The gene calls are TRBV27 and TRBJ2-7; the D gene TCRdb calls, TRBD1, cannot be checked with no DNA. The germline V gene encodes CDR1 MNHEY and CDR2 SMNVEV (reference sequence). This CDR3 has 14 residues. CDR3 loop: CASSLGNRAYEQYF.

The rearrangement joins TRBV13 to TRBJ2-3; there is no DNA to check the TCRdb D call of TRBD2. The CDR3 extends over 15 amino acids. Per the germline V gene, CDR1 is PRHDT and CDR2 is FYEKMQ (reference sequence). CDR3 loop: CASSSRLAGVDTQYF.

This chain's CDR3 is CASNVGGTDTQYF. The chain employs TRBV2 and TRBJ2-3; without DNA, the TCRdb call of TRBD1 cannot be checked. This CDR3 region has 13 residues. Germline lookup yields CDR1 SNHLY and CDR2 FYNNEI. Together with reference TRBV2 and TRBJ2-3, the CDR3 gives the full variable domain: EPEVTQTPSHQVTQMGQEVILRCVPISNHLYFYWYRQILGQKVEFLVSFYNNEISEKSEIFDDQFSVERPDGSNFTLKIRSTKLEDSAMYFCASNVGGTDTQYFGPGTRLTVL.

The rearrangement joins TRBV5-1 to TRBJ2-7; no DNA is available, so the TRBD1 call from TCRdb remains unchecked. The germline CDR1 and CDR2 sequences are SGHRS and YFSETQ. CDR3 length: 16 amino acids. CDR3: CASSWGFGISSYEQYF.

The chain joins TRBV18 to TRBJ2-6; the TCRdb call, TRBD1, lacks DNA for checking. The CDR3 consists of 19 residues. Germline CDR1 reads KGHSH; CDR2 reads LQKENI. CDR3 protein: CASSPAGAGLISGANVLTF.

This chain joins TRBV18 and TRBJ2-2. Germline V gives CDR1 KGHSH, CDR2 LQKENI. The CDR3 is 12 residues long. The CDR3 reads CASSSSTGELFF.

V gene TRBV7-9 combines with J gene TRBJ1-1. Germline V gene lookup returns CDR1 SEHNR and CDR2 FQNEAQ (reference sequence). CDR3 size: 14 residues. This CDR3 is CASSLMEGYTEAFF.

This rearrangement joins TRBV7-9 to TRBJ2-5; the TCRdb call, TRBD2, lacks DNA for checking. The CDR3 is 16 amino acids. Germline CDR1 is SEHNR and CDR2 is FQNEAQ (reference sequence). The CDR3 protein is CASSLVAGRAGETQYF. The full variable domain, completed using reference TRBV7-9 and TRBJ2-5, is DTGVSQNPRHKITKRGQNVTFRCDPISEHNRLYWYRQTLGQGPEFLTYFQNEAQLEKSRLLSDRFSAERPKGSFSTLEIQRTEQGDSAMYLCASSLVAGRAGETQYFGPGTRLLVL.